Here is one T cell receptor (beta chain) with its context. The data originate from a study of T cells in Graves' hyperthyroidism and ophthalmopathy. Amplification targeted TCR beta CDR3 regions from RNA transcripts. HTBI primers were employed in a first-round RT-PCR of the TCR CDR3. TCRdb itself ran the multiplex PCR reads through MiXCR, one entry per CDR3 protein. The sample records a few hundred thousand distinct CDR3 sequences, about 16% being singletons. The CDR3 length is 14 residues. Trimming stripped 6 bases from V and 11 bases from J, with 19 bases between. CDR1 and CDR2 from the germline V gene are MDHEN and SYDVKM.

The sequence was collected from a young woman with Graves' hyperthyroidism. The genes are TRBV28 and TRBJ1-4; D might be TRBD1 (5 bases). The sample consisted of blood. CDR3: CASRPRQTAYKLFF. The CDR3 DNA sequence: TGTGCCAGCAGACCGAGACAGACCGCTTACAAACTGTTTTTT.